This T cell receptor beta chain originates from a study of HIV-infected patients and healthy controls. Findings and limits, study-wide: MAIT alpha-chain CDR3s were frequent in healthy controls, depleted in HIV+. Significantly higher mean Gini indices appeared in HIV-infected repertoires, possibly reflecting oligoclonality. During therapy, HIV-associated CDR3s fell significantly in frequency, while CMV-associated CDR3s did not change significantly.

This clonotype has more than one count but fewer than ten. Its specificity is not known. Roughly three months, about 14 weeks, into antiretroviral therapy, follow-up blood was collected. No cell fractionation was done, so the repertoire covers all unsorted peripheral blood T cells. cDNA was made from approximately 500 ng RNA using alpha and beta constant primers. Alpha and beta chain libraries were made separately by chain-specific third strand synthesis with multiplexing indices. TCRdb independently ran MiXCR on the 5' RACE reads; one entry per CDR3 protein. The sample gives roughly 13,000 distinct CDR3 sequences, roughly an eighth of which show up once; approximately 40% is in the top ten. Sequenced here: blood, sampled during antiretroviral therapy. The sequence was obtained from an adult with HIV infection. The donor label of this sample is uncertain.

The CDR3, as DNA: TGCGCCAGCAGCCCTGGGGGGCTAGGTGAAAAACTGTTTTTT. Encoded protein: CASSPGGLGEKLFF. This sequence joins TRBV5-1 and TRBJ1-4; TRBD1 might be the D (6 bases). From germline, CDR1 is SGHRS and CDR2 YFSETQ. The CDR3 spans 14 residues. The V and J ends lost 4 bases and 7 bases respectively, with 14 bases between them.